This T cell receptor beta chain comes out of a study of T cells in Graves' hyperthyroidism and ophthalmopathy. Amplification yielded TCR beta CDR3 regions, with RNA transcripts as the source. HTBI primers were employed in a first-round RT-PCR of the TCR CDR3. TCRdb reanalysed the multiplex PCR reads using MiXCR and keeps one entry per CDR3 protein. The sample records about 300,000 distinct CDR3 sequences, around 20% being singletons. V dropped 4 bases and J dropped 0; count of bases not matched to a gene: 3. Germline V gives CDR1 MNHNS, CDR2 SASEGT. CDR3 size: 15 residues. The receptor was derived from a man in his forties or fifties with Graves' ophthalmopathy. The sequencing input was blood. The V call is TRBV6-1, the J call TRBJ1-1; TRBD1 aligns across 9 bases. In DNA form, the CDR3 reads TGTGCCAGCAGTGGAGGACAGGGGTTGAACACTGAAGCTTTCTTT. As protein: CASSGGQGLNTEAFF.